These 24 T cell receptor beta chains were sequenced from one sample in a study of cytomegalovirus exposure and HLA in healthy donors (dated by TCRdb to the late 2010s). Libraries were constructed by the immunoSEQ multiplex PCR assay. For the multiplex PCR, a mixture combining 60 forward primers for TCR Vbeta segments and 13 reverse primers for TCR Jbeta segments was used. TCRdb took this table from immuneACCESS and kept in-frame rearrangements with V and J called. Such tables lack part of the clones; where checked against another copy, unresolved V genes explain under half of the gap, and the rest is unexplained. A total of fewer than 250,000 clones appear in this sample, around 80% of them only once. The ten largest clones take up approximately 6.5% of the sample. The specimen was PBMCs. These TCRs come from a man aged 40-50 years in good health and CMV-seropositive.

The gene calls are TRBV7-9 and TRBJ2-2; 15 bases line up with TRBD2. The V segment lost 5 bases and the J segment 1 base; nucleotides outside the gene matches: 8. The CDR3 is 19 residues long. CDR1 and CDR2 (germline): SEHNR, FQNEAQ (reference sequence). The CDR3 DNA reads TGTGCCAGCAGCCCCTGGACTAGCGGGAGGGCCTTGAACACCGGGGAGCTGTTTTTT. It is translated as CASSPWTSGRALNTGELFF.

V and J are TRBV6-4 and TRBJ2-3; no reliable D call. Germline-derived CDR1 and CDR2 are MRHNA and SNTAGT. V lost 4 bases and J lost 5, with 10 bases in between. The CDR3 extends over 13 amino acids. The CDR3 loop reads CASSAGVKDTQYF. The CDR3 DNA reads as TGTGCCAGCAGTGCTGGAGTAAAAGATACGCAGTATTTT.

This clone was detected a few times. This sequence joins TRBV7-9 and TRBJ1-1; possibly TRBD1 for D (5 bases). The CDR3 runs 11 residues. The V gene lost 5 bases and the J gene lost 11 bases, with 12 bases spanning the gap. Germline V gene sequence: CDR1 SEHNR, CDR2 FQNEAQ (reference sequence). This CDR3 reads CASSDSHLAFF. The CDR3 DNA follows: TGTGCCAGCAGCGACAGCCACCTTGCTTTCTTT.

The chain joins TRBV5-6 to TRBJ2-5; 7 bases are a match to TRBD2. V lost 4 bases to trimming and J lost 5 bases; unmatched junction nucleotides: 5. The CDR3 consists of 13 residues. The germline V gene encodes CDR1 SGHDT and CDR2 YYEEEE. This CDR3 reads CASSPDGGETQYF. The CDR3 nucleotides read TGTGCCAGCAGCCCGGACGGGGGGGAGACCCAGTACTTC.

This clone was recorded a few times. This chain uses TRBV15 with TRBJ2-3, with D possibly matching TRBD2 (6 bases). This CDR3 region has 15 residues. V lost 4 bases, J lost 2 bases, and 13 bases lay in between. From germline, CDR1 is LNHNV and CDR2 YYDKDF (reference sequence). CDR3: CATSMRTTNTDTQYF. The CDR3, as DNA: TGTGCCACCAGCATGCGGACTACCAACACAGATACGCAGTATTTT.

The chain is built from TRBV5-6 and TRBJ1-5, with a possible D match to TRBD1 (6 bases). The CDR3 consists of 15 residues. Germline-derived CDR1 and CDR2 are SGHDT and YYEEEE. Trimming removed 3 bases from V and 11 bases from J, with 21 bases in between. The CDR3 loop is CASSSRGTRRSAQHF. The CDR3 DNA reads as TGTGCCAGCAGCTCAAGGGGGACACGTCGTAGCGCCCAGCATTTT.

This chain connects TRBV6-5 to TRBJ1-4, with D possibly TRBD1 on 5 matching bases. Germline assignment: CDR1 MNHEY and CDR2 SVGAGI. V lost 6 bases and J lost 8, with 16 bases in between. This CDR3 region has 14 residues. The CDR3: CASRPGWGWEKLFF. The CDR3 DNA sequence: TGTGCCAGCAGGCCAGGGTGGGGTTGGGAAAAACTGTTTTTT.

This clone was counted only a few times. At the DNA level, this CDR3 is encoded by other sequences in the same sample as well. The chain recombines TRBV20-1 with TRBJ2-5, with TRBD2 as a possible D gene (5 bases). V gave up 1 base and J gave up 5 bases, with 5 bases separating them. This CDR3 comprises 11 residues. Germline CDR1 is DFQATT and CDR2 is SNEGSKA (reference sequence). The CDR3 loop reads CSARAGETQYF. The CDR3, as DNA: TGCAGTGCTAGAGCGGGGGAGACCCAGTACTTC.

The gene calls are TRBV6-1 and TRBJ1-4; D not certain. The V end was cut by 10 bases, the J end by 4 bases, with 13 bases between. CDR1 is MNHNS and CDR2 is SASEGT in the germline V gene. The CDR3 contains 13 residues. Here the CDR3 reads CATQRMGNEKLFF. The CDR3 bases are TGTGCCACCCAGAGGATGGGTAATGAAAAACTGTTTTTT.

This clone was seen once. The gene calls are TRBV29-1 and TRBJ2-1; weak D call: TRBD2 (6 bases). This CDR3 is built from 11 residues. V dropped 7 bases and J dropped 8 bases, with 12 bases sitting between them. The germline gives CDR1 SQVTM, CDR2 ANQGSEA. Written as DNA, the CDR3 is TGCAGCGCCAGCGGGCGCTATGAGCAGTTCTTC. It is translated as CSASGRYEQFF.

The chain couples TRBV4-1 to TRBJ1-1; a possible D gene is TRBD1 (6 bases). V lost 0 bases and J 5 bases, leaving 13 bases between the germline ends. The CDR3 consists of 15 residues. The germline CDR1 and CDR2 sequences are MGHRA and YSYEKL. The CDR3 DNA sequence: TGCGCCAGCAGCCAAGAGGGGGGGCTTCGTACTGAAGCTTTCTTT. Protein: CASSQEGGLRTEAFF.

The CDR3 DNA is TGTGCCAGCAGCTCGGAGGCCCCTGGAAACACCATATATTTT. Encoded protein: CASSSEAPGNTIYF. The chain has TRBV5-6 and TRBJ1-3; no reliable D call. Trimming removed 3 bases from V and 2 bases from J, with 9 bases in between. Germline V gene sequence: CDR1 SGHDT, CDR2 YYEEEE. The CDR3 length is 14 residues. Full variable domain (rest looked up from reference TRBV5-6 and TRBJ1-3): DAGVTQSPTHLIKTRGQQVTLRCSPKSGHDTVSWYQQALGQGPQFIFQYYEEEERQRGNFPDRFSGHQFPNYSSELNVNALLLGDSALYLCASSSEAPGNTIYFGEGSWLTVV.

V gene TRBV27 combines with J gene TRBJ2-3; tentatively, D is TRBD2 (6 bases). V lost 5 bases and J lost 1, with 13 bases in between. The germline V gene encodes CDR1 MNHEY and CDR2 SMNVEV (reference sequence). CDR3 length equals 15 residues. CDR3 amino acids: CASSTLAPGTDTQYF. CDR3 DNA: TGTGCCAGCAGTACACTAGCACCAGGCACAGATACGCAGTATTTT.

The chain is built from TRBV19 and TRBJ2-1; 11 nucleotides align to TRBD2. Germline assignment: CDR1 LNHDA and CDR2 SQIVND (reference sequence). V was pared by 2 bases and J by 4 bases, with 10 bases of the junction left unmatched. There are 18 residues in the CDR3. CDR3 in amino acids: CASSISLSGLAAYNEQFF. The CDR3 nucleotides read TGTGCCAGTAGTATATCGTTATCGGGACTAGCGGCTTACAATGAGCAGTTCTTC.

This clone was seen only once. CDR3 DNA sequence: TGTGCCAGCAGCCCCGGTGGACACAATAAAGAGACCCAGTACTTC. Protein sequence: CASSPGGHNKETQYF. The genes are TRBV7-3 and TRBJ2-5; perhaps TRBD1 as D (5 bases). The CDR3 loop spans 15 amino acids. V lost 5 bases, J lost 3 bases, and 16 bases lay in between. Germline V gene data show CDR1 as SGHTA and CDR2 as FQGTGA. Full variable domain (remainder filled in from reference TRBV7-3 and TRBJ2-5): GAGVSQTPSNKVTEKGKYVELRCDPISGHTALYWYRQSLGQGPEFLIYFQGTGAADDSGLPNDRFFAVRPEGSVSTLKIQRTERGDSAVYLCASSPGGHNKETQYFGPGTRLLVL.

The J gene is TRBJ2-5, the V gene TRBV6-5; 11 nucleotides agree with TRBD2. The CDR3 loop spans 13 amino acids. Germline CDR1 is MNHEY and CDR2 is SVGAGI. V trimming: 8 bases; J trimming: 4 bases; junction bases outside the gene matches: 3. CDR3 DNA sequence: TGTGCCAGCGAAGGGACTAGCGGAGAGACCCAGTACTTC. It yields the protein CASEGTSGETQYF.

This chain connects TRBV27 to TRBJ2-7, with a tentative D call TRBD2 (5 bases). V was shortened by 4 bases and J by 2 bases, with 12 bases between the two germline ends. Germline V gene sequence: CDR1 MNHEY, CDR2 SMNVEV (reference sequence). The CDR3 extends over 14 amino acids. CDR3 sequence: CASSSPGLPYEQYF. The CDR3 DNA is TGTGCCAGCAGTTCCCCGGGGTTACCCTACGAGCAGTACTTC.

This clone is a singleton in its sample. This rearrangement joins TRBV7-9 to TRBJ2-7; 9 bases agree with TRBD1. Germline assignment: CDR1 SEHNR and CDR2 FQNEAQ (reference sequence). With V trimmed by 4 bases and J by 4 bases, 11 bases remained unmatched. The CDR3 has 16 amino acids. The CDR3 spells CASSSNPGQGKYEQYV. CDR3 bases: TGTGCCAGCAGCTCGAACCCTGGACAGGGGAAGTACGAGCAGTACGTC.

V gene TRBV30 combines with J gene TRBJ2-1; 8 bases line up with TRBD1. The germline CDR1 and CDR2 sequences are GTSNPN and SVGIG (reference sequence). V shed 2 bases, J shed 8 bases, and the junction held 2 bases outside the gene matches. This CDR3 spans 12 amino acids. The CDR3 spells CAWSLRGHEQFF. For the CDR3, the DNA is TGTGCCTGGAGTCTCAGGGGGCATGAGCAGTTCTTC. Full variable domain (missing parts from reference TRBV30 and TRBJ2-1): SQTIHQWPATLVQPVGSPLSLECTVEGTSNPNLYWYRQAAGRGLQLLFYSVGIGQISSEVPQNLSASRPQDRQFILSSKKLLLSDSGFYLCAWSLRGHEQFFGPGTRLTVL.

The chain couples TRBV6-5 to TRBJ2-6; D uncertain. The CDR3 contains 15 residues. CDR1 is MNHEY and CDR2 is SVGAGI in the germline V gene. Trimming stripped 5 bases from V and 4 bases from J, with 12 bases between. CDR3 bases: TGTGCCAGCAGTGTCCCCCTTGTAGGGGCCAACGTCCTGACTTTC. It specifies CASSVPLVGANVLTF.

The chain employs TRBV5-6 and TRBJ2-3; the D gene is possibly TRBD2 (5 bases). The CDR3 consists of 14 residues. The V end was cut by 4 bases, the J end by 0 bases, with 9 bases between. Germline assignment: CDR1 SGHDT and CDR2 YYEEEE. The CDR3 reads CASSRAVSTDTQYF. The CDR3 nucleotides are TGTGCCAGCAGCCGAGCGGTCAGCACAGATACGCAGTATTTT. Full variable domain (outside the CDR3, taken from reference TRBV5-6 and TRBJ2-3): DAGVTQSPTHLIKTRGQQVTLRCSPKSGHDTVSWYQQALGQGPQFIFQYYEEEERQRGNFPDRFSGHQFPNYSSELNVNALLLGDSALYLCASSRAVSTDTQYFGPGTRLTVL.

DNA of the CDR3: TGTGCCAGCGGGCCCAATGAAGCTTTCTTT. Its protein is CASGPNEAFF. V usage is TRBV2 and J usage is TRBJ1-1; unclear D gene. CDR1 SNHLY and CDR2 FYNNEI come from the germline V gene. Deletions cut 8 bases from V and 7 bases from J, with 8 bases between. CDR3 size: 10 residues. Together with reference TRBV2 and TRBJ1-1, the CDR3 gives the full variable domain: EPEVTQTPSHQVTQMGQEVILRCVPISNHLYFYWYRQILGQKVEFLVSFYNNEISEKSEIFDDQFSVERPDGSNFTLKIRSTKLEDSAMYFCASGPNEAFFGQGTRLTVV.

V is TRBV6-5 and J is TRBJ2-1; 9 bases line up with TRBD2. The V and J ends lost 5 bases and 11 bases, in that order; junction bases with no gene match: 7. The CDR3 loop spans 13 amino acids. Per the germline V gene, CDR1 is MNHEY and CDR2 is SVGAGI. The CDR3 DNA sequence: TGTGCCAGCAGTGGCAGACTAGCGGAAAAGCAGTTCTTC. Encoded protein: CASSGRLAEKQFF.

The V gene is TRBV19, the J gene TRBJ2-1; D is possibly TRBD2 (6 bases). The V gene's germline CDR1 is LNHDA and CDR2 SQIVND (reference sequence). The V gene lost 4 bases and the J gene lost 8 bases, with 12 bases spanning the gap. The length of the CDR3 is 13 residues. The CDR3 bases are TGTGCCAGTAGTAGGGCTAGCGCCGATGAGCAGTTCTTC. This translates into CASSRASADEQFF.